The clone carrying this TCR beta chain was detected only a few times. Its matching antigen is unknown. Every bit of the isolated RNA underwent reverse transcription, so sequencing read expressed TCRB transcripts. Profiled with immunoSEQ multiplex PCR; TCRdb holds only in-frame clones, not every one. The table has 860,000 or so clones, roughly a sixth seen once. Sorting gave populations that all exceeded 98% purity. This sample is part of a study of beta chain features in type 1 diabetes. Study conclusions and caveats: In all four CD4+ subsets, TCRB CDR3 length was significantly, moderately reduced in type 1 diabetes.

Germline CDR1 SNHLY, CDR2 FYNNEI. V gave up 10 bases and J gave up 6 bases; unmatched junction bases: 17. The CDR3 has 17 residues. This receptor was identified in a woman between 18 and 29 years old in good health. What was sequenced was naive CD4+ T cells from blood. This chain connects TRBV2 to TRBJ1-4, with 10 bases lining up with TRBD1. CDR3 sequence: CATRRGAGTGADEKLFF. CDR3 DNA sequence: TGTGCCACCCGGCGGGGTGCGGGGACAGGGGCCGATGAAAAACTGTTTTTT.